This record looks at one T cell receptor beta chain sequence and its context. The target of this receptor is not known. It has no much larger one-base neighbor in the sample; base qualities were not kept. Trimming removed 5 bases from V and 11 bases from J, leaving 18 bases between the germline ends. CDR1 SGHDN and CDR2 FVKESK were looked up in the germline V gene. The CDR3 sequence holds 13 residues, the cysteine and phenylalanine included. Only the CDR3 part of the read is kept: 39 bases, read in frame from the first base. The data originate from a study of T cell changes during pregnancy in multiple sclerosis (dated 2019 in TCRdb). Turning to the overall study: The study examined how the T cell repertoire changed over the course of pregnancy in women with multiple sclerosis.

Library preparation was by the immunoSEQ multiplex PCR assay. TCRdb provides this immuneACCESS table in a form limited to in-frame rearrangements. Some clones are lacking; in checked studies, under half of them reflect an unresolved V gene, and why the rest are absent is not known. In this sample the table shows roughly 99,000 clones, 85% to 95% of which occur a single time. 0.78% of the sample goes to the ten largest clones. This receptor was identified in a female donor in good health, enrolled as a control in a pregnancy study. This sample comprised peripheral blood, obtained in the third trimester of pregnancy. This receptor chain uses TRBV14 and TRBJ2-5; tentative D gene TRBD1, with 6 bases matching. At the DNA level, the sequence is TGTGCCAGCAGCACGACACAGGGCCGTTTACAGTACTTC. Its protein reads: CASSTTQGRLQYF.